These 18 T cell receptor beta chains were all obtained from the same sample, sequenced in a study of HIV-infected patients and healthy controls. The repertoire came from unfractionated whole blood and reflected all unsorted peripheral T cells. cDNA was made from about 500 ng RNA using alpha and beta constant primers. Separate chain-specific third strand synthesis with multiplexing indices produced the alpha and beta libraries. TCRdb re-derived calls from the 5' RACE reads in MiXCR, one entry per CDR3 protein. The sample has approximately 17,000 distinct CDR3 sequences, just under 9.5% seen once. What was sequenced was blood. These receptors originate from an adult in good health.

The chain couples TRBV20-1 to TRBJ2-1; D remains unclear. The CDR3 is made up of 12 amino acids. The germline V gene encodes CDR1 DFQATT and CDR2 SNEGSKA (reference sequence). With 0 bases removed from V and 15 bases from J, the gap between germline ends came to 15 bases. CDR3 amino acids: CSARDRVDVLFF. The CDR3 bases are TGCAGTGCTAGAGATAGGGTAGACGTTCTGTTCTTC.

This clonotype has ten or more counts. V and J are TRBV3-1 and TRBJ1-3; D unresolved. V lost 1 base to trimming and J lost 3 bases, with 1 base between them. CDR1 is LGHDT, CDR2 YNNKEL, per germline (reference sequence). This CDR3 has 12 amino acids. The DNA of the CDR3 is TGTGCCAGCAGCCAAGGTGGAAACACCATATATTTT. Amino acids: CASSQGGNTIYF.

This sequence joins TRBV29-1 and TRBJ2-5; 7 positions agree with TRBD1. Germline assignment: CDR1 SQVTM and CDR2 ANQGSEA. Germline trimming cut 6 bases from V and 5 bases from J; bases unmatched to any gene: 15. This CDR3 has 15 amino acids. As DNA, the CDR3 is TGCAGCGTGAGAAGGGACAGCACTAGGGGGGAGACCCAGTACTTC. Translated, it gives CSVRRDSTRGETQYF. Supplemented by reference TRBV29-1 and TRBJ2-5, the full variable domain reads SAVISQKPSRDICQRGTSLTIQCQVDSQVTMMFWYRQQPGQSLTLIATANQGSEATYESGFVIDKFPISRPNLTFSTLTVSNMSPEDSSIYLCSVRRDSTRGETQYFGPGTRLLVL.

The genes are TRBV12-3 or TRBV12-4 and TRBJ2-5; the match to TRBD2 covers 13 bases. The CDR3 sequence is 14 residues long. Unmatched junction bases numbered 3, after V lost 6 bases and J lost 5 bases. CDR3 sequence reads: CASSPLAGGETQYF. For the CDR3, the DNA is TGTGCCAGCAGCCCACTAGCGGGAGGGGAGACCCAGTACTTC.

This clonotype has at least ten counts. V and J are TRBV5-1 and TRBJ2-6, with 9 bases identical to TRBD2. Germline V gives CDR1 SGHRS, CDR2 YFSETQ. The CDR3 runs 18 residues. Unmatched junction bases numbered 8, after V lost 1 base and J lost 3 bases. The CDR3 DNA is TGCGCCAGCAGCTTGTTGGGGGTAGCGGGAGATGGGGCCAACGTCCTGACTTTC. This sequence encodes CASSLLGVAGDGANVLTF.

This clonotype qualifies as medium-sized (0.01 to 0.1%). The CDR3 DNA is TGTGCCAGCAGTTACGGCGGAGGGGTCAAAAACATTCAGTACTTC. It encodes CASSYGGGVKNIQYF. This chain uses TRBV6-5 with TRBJ2-4, with D perhaps matching TRBD2 (6 bases). The V end lost 2 bases, the J end lost 3 bases, and 11 bases lay between the germline ends. CDR3 length equals 15 residues. Looked up from germline, CDR1 is MNHEY and CDR2 is SVGAGI.

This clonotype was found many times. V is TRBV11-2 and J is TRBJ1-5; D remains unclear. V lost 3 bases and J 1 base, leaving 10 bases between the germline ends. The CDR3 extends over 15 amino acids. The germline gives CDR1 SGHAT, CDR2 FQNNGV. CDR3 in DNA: TGTGCCAGCAGCTTTGGCACAGCGAGCAATCAGCCCCAGCATTTT. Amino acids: CASSFGTASNQPQHF. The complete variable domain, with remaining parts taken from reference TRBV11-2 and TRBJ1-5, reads EAGVAQSPRYKIIEKRQSVAFWCNPISGHATLYWYQQILGQGPKLLIQFQNNGVVDDSQLPKDRFSAERLKGVDSTLKIQPAKLEDSAVYLCASSFGTASNQPQHFGDGTRLSIL.

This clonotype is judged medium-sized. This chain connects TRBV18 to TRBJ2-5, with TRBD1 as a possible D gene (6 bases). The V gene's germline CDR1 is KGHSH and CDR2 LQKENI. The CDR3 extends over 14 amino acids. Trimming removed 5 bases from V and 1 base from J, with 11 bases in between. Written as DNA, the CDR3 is TGTGCCAGCTCATCGACAGGTTCCCAAGAGACCCAGTACTTC. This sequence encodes CASSSTGSQETQYF.

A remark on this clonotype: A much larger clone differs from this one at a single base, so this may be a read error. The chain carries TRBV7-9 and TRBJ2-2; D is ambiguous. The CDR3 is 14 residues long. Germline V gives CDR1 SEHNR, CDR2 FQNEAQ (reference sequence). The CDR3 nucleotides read TGTGCCAGCAGCTTAGGGCGGCCCACCAGGGAGCTGTTTTTT. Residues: CASSLGRPTRELFF.

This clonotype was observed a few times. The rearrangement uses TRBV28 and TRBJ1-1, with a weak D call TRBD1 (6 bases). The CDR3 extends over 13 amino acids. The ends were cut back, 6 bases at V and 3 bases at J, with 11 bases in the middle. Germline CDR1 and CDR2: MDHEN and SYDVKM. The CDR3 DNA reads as TGTGCCAGCAGGTGGGGGCCGGACACTGAAGCTTTCTTT. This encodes CASRWGPDTEAFF.

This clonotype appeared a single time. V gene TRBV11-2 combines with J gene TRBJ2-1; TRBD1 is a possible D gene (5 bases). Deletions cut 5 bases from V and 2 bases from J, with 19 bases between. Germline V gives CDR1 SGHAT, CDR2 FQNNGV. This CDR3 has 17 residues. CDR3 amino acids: CASSPPPPRVAYNEQFF. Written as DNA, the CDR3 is TGTGCCAGCAGCCCGCCCCCTCCCAGGGTGGCCTACAATGAGCAGTTCTTC.

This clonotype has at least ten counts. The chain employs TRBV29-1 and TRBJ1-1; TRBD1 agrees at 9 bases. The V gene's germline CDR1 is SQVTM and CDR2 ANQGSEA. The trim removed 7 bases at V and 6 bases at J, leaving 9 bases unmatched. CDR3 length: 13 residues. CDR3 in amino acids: CSGVGQGYSEAFF. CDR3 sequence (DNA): TGCAGCGGCGTTGGACAGGGGTACTCTGAAGCTTTCTTT.

CDR3 in DNA: TGTGCAAGTCGCCCACAGGGGGCCAAAAACATTCAGTACTTC. Residues: CASRPQGAKNIQYF. V is TRBV12-2 and J is TRBJ2-4; the D call of TRBD1 is as the table states it, not checked on the DNA. TRBV12-2 is noted as a pseudogene. The CDR3 contains 14 residues.

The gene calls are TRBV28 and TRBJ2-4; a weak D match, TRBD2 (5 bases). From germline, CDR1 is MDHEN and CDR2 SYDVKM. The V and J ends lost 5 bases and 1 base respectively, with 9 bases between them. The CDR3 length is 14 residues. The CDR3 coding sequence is TGTGCCAGCAGTGAGGGCCAGGCCAAAAACATTCAGTACTTC. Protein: CASSEGQAKNIQYF.

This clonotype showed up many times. The CDR3 DNA follows: TGTGCCAGCAGCTACATAGGGTCAGACAGGGTAACAGTCGACGAGCAGTACGTC. Translation gives CASSYIGSDRVTVDEQYV. The J gene is TRBJ2-7, the V gene TRBV7-2, with TRBD1 identical over 7 bases. The ends lost 4 bases at V and 5 bases at J; junction bases unmatched: 20. Germline assignment: CDR1 SGHTA and CDR2 FQGNSA. This CDR3 is built from 18 residues.

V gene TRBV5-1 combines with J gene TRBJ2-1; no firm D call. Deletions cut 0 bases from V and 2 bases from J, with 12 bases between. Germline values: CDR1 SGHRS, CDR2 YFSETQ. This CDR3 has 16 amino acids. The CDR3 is CASSLDQEWPYNEQFF. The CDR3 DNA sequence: TGCGCCAGCAGCTTGGATCAGGAGTGGCCCTACAATGAGCAGTTCTTC.

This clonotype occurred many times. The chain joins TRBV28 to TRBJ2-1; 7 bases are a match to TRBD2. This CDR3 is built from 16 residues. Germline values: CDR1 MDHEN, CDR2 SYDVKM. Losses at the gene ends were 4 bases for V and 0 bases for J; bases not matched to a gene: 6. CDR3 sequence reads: CASSSRRESSYNEQFF. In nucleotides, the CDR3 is TGTGCCAGCAGTTCAAGGCGGGAGAGCTCCTACAATGAGCAGTTCTTC.

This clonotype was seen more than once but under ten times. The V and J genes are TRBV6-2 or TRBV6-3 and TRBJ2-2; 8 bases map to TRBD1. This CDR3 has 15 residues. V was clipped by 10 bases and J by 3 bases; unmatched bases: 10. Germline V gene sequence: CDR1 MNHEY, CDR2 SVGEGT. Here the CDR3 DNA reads TGTGCCACCACAATTGGGACAGGCGACACCGGGGAGCTGTTTTTT. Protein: CATTIGTGDTGELFF.